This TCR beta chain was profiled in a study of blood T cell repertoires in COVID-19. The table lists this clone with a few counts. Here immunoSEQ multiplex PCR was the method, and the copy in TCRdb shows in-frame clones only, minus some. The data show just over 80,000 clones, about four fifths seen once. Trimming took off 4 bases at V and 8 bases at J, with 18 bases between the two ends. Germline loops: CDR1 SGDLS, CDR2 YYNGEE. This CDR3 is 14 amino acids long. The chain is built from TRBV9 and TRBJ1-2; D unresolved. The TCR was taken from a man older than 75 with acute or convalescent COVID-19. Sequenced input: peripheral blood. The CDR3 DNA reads TGTGCCAGCAGCCCCACCCCCTTGGCGGAGGGCTACACCTTC. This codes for CASSPTPLAEGYTF. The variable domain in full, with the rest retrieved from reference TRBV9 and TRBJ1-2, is DSGVTQTPKHLITATGQRVTLRCSPRSGDLSVYWYQQSLDQGLQFLIQYYNGEERAKGNILERFSAQQFPDLHSELNLSSLELGDSALYFCASSPTPLAEGYTFGSGTRLTVV.